This T cell receptor (beta chain) appears in the sequencing data of a study of long-term antiretroviral therapy in people with HIV. Points from the study as a whole: It was observed that HIV repertoires exhibited narrower CDR3 length ranges than controls. Post-treatment diversity went higher with ART but stayed below transplant donor controls.

This clone occurred once. Its antigen is not known. Every sample had 1-10 million cryopreserved PBMC in it before DNA extraction. Survey-level resolution applied to immunoSEQ assay v3.0. The data were produced by immunoSEQ multiplex PCR, yet TCRdb's version contains in-frame clones alone and is incomplete. This sample has about 20,000 clones; about three quarters occur once, and the top ten carry 12% to 15%. CDR3 length equals 13 residues. Germline V CDR1 and CDR2: SGHTA, FQGTGA. V was cut by 4 bases and J by 1 base, with 7 bases left in between. The rearrangement links TRBV7-3 to TRBJ1-1; tentatively, D is TRBD1 (6 bases). The material was unsorted PBMCs, obtained 2.9 years after starting antiretroviral therapy. The source of this sequence is a young woman with HIV. CDR3 coding DNA: TGTGCCAGCAGCTCGGGACAGAACACTGAAGCTTTCTTT. This sequence encodes CASSSGQNTEAFF.